This T cell receptor beta chain was obtained from a study of T cell repertoires in ileal Crohn's disease. CDR3 length: 11 amino acids. Germline-derived CDR1 and CDR2 are SEHNR and FQNEAQ (reference sequence). The V gene lost 4 bases and the J gene lost 5 bases, with 4 bases spanning the gap. The table came from immunoSEQ multiplex PCR; TCRdb's copy has only in-frame clones and leaves some out. The profile shows just over 7,000 clones, around 92% of them singletons. The V and J genes are TRBV7-9 and TRBJ2-3; no clear D gene. The specimen sequenced was ileal tissue. This TCR was sampled from an adult with Crohn's disease. CDR3 nucleotides: TGTGCCAGCAGCTACGGAGATACGCAGTATTTT. Translating it yields CASSYGDTQYF. Filled out from reference TRBV7-9 and TRBJ2-3, the complete variable domain reads DTGVSQNPRHKITKRGQNVTFRCDPISEHNRLYWYRQTLGQGPEFLTYFQNEAQLEKSRLLSDRFSAERPKGSFSTLEIQRTEQGDSAMYLCASSYGDTQYFGPGTRLTVL.